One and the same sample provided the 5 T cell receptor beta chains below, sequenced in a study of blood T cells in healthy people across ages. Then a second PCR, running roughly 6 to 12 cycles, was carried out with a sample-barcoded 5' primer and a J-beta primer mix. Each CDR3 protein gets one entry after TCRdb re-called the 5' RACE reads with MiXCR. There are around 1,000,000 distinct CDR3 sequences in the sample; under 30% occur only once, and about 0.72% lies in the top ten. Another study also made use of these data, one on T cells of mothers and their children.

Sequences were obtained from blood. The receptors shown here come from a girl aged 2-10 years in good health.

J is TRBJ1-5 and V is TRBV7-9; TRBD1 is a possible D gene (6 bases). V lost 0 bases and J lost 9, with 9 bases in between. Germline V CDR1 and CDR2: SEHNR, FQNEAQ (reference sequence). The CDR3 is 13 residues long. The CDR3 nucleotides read TGTGCCAGCAGCTTAGCGCTAGGGGGGCCCCAGCATTTT. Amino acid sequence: CASSLALGGPQHF. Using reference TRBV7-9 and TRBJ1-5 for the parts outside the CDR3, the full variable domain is DTGVSQNPRHKITKRGQNVTFRCDPISEHNRLYWYRQTLGQGPEFLTYFQNEAQLEKSRLLSDRFSAERPKGSFSTLEIQRTEQGDSAMYLCASSLALGGPQHFGDGTRLSIL.

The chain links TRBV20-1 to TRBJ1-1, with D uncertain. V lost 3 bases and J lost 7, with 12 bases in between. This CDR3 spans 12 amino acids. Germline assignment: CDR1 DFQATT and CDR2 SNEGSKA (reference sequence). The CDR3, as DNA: TGCAGTGCTAGCTCCCCACAGATTGAAGCTTTCTTT. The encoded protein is CSASSPQIEAFF.

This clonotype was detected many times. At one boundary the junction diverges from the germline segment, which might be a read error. CDR3 amino acids: CASSLETGYNEQFF. The CDR3 DNA is TGTGCCAGCAGCTTAGAGACAGGGTACAATGAGCAGTTCTTC. V usage is TRBV5-1 and J usage is TRBJ2-1; TRBD1 aligns across 7 bases. Germline CDR1 and CDR2: SGHRS and YFSETQ. The length of the CDR3 is 14 residues.

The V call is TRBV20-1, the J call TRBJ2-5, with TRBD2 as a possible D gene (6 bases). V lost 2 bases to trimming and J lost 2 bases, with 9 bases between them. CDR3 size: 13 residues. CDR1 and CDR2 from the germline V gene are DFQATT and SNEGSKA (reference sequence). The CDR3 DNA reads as TGCAGTGCTAGAACTAGCAAGCAAGAGACCCAGTACTTC. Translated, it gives CSARTSKQETQYF.

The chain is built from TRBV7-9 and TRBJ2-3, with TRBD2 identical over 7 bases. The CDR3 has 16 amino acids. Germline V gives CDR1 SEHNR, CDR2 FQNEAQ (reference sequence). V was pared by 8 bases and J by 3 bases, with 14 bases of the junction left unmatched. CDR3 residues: CASPEGRERATDTQYF. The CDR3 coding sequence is TGTGCCAGCCCCGAGGGGCGGGAGAGAGCGACAGATACGCAGTATTTT.